This T cell receptor beta chain emerged from a study of CD8 T cells in ankylosing spondylitis. Study-level findings and limits: Ankylosing spondylitis blood seemed to carry a telltale TCR beta motif made of under ten highly homologous variants. CD8+ cells made up the disease-linked clones, which were relatively rare in peripheral blood. Reactive arthritis synovial fluid and blood previously showed some of these motif variants.

A note on this clonotype: Its matching antigen is unknown.

TCRdb redid the calling of the 5' RACE reads with MiXCR, one entry per CDR3 protein. The data show 750,000 to 850,000 distinct CDR3 sequences, 12% seen once. The germline V gene has CDR1 SGHRS and CDR2 YFSETQ. The CDR3 extends over 15 amino acids. Trimming took 4 bases from V and 1 from J, leaving 14 bases between them. V gene TRBV5-1 combines with J gene TRBJ1-1; D is uncertain. This receptor was obtained from a male donor with ankylosing spondylitis. The material sequenced was blood, either unsorted or a sorted T cell fraction (not recorded which). The CDR3 is CASSRLGNGNTEAFF. The CDR3 bases are TGCGCCAGCAGCAGATTAGGGAACGGGAACACTGAAGCTTTCTTT.